This entry concerns a single T cell receptor (beta chain). Single viable CD3+CD4+CD8-CD45RO+ cells were sorted as the memory CD4+ T cells. This specimen comes from a study of memory CD4+ T cells and cytomegalovirus serostatus. About the research overall: Healthy Belgian adult donors included about nine CMV-positive and about two dozen CMV-negative people.

Measured with immunoSEQ multiplex PCR; TCRdb has only the in-frame clones, and not every one. The sample includes more than 35,000 clones, around 78% seen only once; the top ten take around 0.77%. There are 11 residues in the CDR3. Per the germline V gene, CDR1 is LNHNV and CDR2 is YYDKDF (reference sequence). The V end lost 3 bases, the J end lost 5 bases, and 4 bases lay between the germline ends. Specimen: memory CD4+ T cells from blood. This TCR was recovered from an adult in good health and CMV-seronegative. The V and J genes are TRBV15 and TRBJ1-2; D is unresolved. In DNA form, the CDR3 reads TGTGCCACCAGCAGGTCTTATGGCTACACCTTC. Residues: CATSRSYGYTF.